This TCR beta chain comes out of a study of cytomegalovirus exposure and HLA in healthy donors. The wider study: One earlier analysis, a look at about 179 million T cells, found 100 million to 130 million unique TCR beta sequences. Whole-study results and caveats: A later look showed TCR association rates differing by HLA locus, highest for DRB1 and lowest for HLA-C. It was reported that TCR beta sequences correctly inferred the HLA-A and HLA-B alleles for most subjects. According to an earlier analysis, most TCR beta V segments yielded productive rearrangements about 90% or about 30% of the time.

As concerns this clone: Antigen specificity is unknown.

This PCR relied on a set of 60 Vbeta primers and 13 Jbeta primers. Sequencing used immunoSEQ multiplex PCR; TCRdb keeps in-frame clones, though not all of them. The data hold 110,000 to 150,000 clones, with about three quarters observed a single time. This CDR3 has 15 amino acids. Looked up from germline, CDR1 is SGHDT and CDR2 is YYEEEE. Trimming left V 2 bases short and J 0 bases short, with 11 bases between. The TCR originated in a middle-aged woman in good health and CMV-seronegative. V gene TRBV5-6 combines with J gene TRBJ1-1, with D maybe TRBD1 (5 bases). Sequencing used PBMCs. The CDR3 coding sequence is TGTGCCAGCAGCTTTGACAGTCACATGAACACTGAAGCTTTCTTT. This gives the protein CASSFDSHMNTEAFF.